A single sample is the source of the 28 T cell receptor beta chains below, sequenced in a study of PD-L1 blockade in urothelial cancer. Clones were read by immunoSEQ multiplex PCR, and TCRdb kept only the in-frame ones, dropping some. This table holds some 71,000 clones, approximately 91% found once. The sample was PBMCs, taken around atezolizumab (anti-PD-L1) treatment. The source of these receptors is a man aged 60 to 69 with urothelial cancer.

The chain links TRBV5-4 to TRBJ2-1, with 13 bases matching TRBD2. CDR1 is SGHNT, CDR2 YYREEE, per germline (reference sequence). The CDR3 is 15 amino acids. With 0 bases clipped from V and 8 bases from J, the junction kept 2 bases outside the gene matches. Here the CDR3 reads CASSLELAGGHEQFF. As DNA, the CDR3 is TGTGCCAGCAGCTTGGAACTAGCGGGAGGGCATGAGCAGTTCTTC.

The chain combines TRBV5-4 with TRBJ2-3, with 11 bases identical to TRBD1. J gave up 4 bases and V 3 bases, and 4 bases lay outside the gene matches. The CDR3 sequence is 15 residues long. The V gene's germline CDR1 is SGHNT and CDR2 YYREEE (reference sequence). The CDR3 nucleotides read TGTGCCAGCAGCTCCCCGGGACAGGGGGCAGATACGCAGTATTTT. This translates into CASSSPGQGADTQYF.

The chain uses TRBV5-1 and TRBJ1-5; 9 nucleotides align to TRBD1. This CDR3 spans 15 amino acids. The germline CDR1 and CDR2 sequences are SGHRS and YFSETQ. V shed 4 bases, J shed 4 bases, and the junction held 6 bases outside the gene matches. The CDR3 DNA reads TGCGCCAGCAGCCACGGGACAGGGTCTAATCAGCCCCAGCATTTT. Translation: CASSHGTGSNQPQHF.

A few counts support this clone. The rearrangement joins TRBV6-5 to TRBJ2-7; 7 nucleotides agree with TRBD1. The CDR3 consists of 13 residues. Germline V gene sequence: CDR1 MNHEY, CDR2 SVGAGI. Unmatched junction bases numbered 4, after V lost 5 bases and J lost 3 bases. The DNA of the CDR3 is TGTGCCAGCAGTCGGGACAGATTCTACGAGCAGTACTTC. Translated, it gives CASSRDRFYEQYF.

This rearrangement joins TRBV5-6 to TRBJ1-4; TRBD1 agrees at 12 bases. CDR3 size: 19 residues. Germline V gene sequence: CDR1 SGHDT, CDR2 YYEEEE. The junction had 10 bases not matched to a gene; V was cut back by 4 bases and J by 0 bases. CDR3 protein: CASSDVLGQGAATNEKLFF. The CDR3, as DNA: TGTGCCAGCAGCGATGTCCTGGGACAGGGGGCGGCAACTAATGAAAAACTGTTTTTT.

The V call is TRBV11-3, the J call TRBJ2-1, with 7 bases that match TRBD1. This CDR3 contains 14 residues. Germline CDR1 SGHNT, CDR2 YENEEA. V gave up 1 base and J gave up 3 bases; unmatched junction bases: 0. The CDR3: CASSLAGGYNEQFF. CDR3 nucleotide sequence: TGTGCCAGCAGCTTAGCAGGGGGCTACAATGAGCAGTTCTTC.

The gene calls are TRBV7-9 and TRBJ2-3, with D possibly matching TRBD2 (7 bases). The CDR3 runs 17 residues. Deletions cut 5 bases from V and 2 bases from J, with 20 bases between. Germline V gene data show CDR1 as SEHNR and CDR2 as FQNEAQ (reference sequence). The CDR3 bases are TGTGCCAGCAGCCCCCCGTACTGGGAGGGGGTCACAGATACGCAGTATTTT. Protein sequence: CASSPPYWEGVTDTQYF.

V is TRBV29-1 and J is TRBJ1-1; D not resolved. The CDR3 loop spans 11 amino acids. V gave up 6 bases and J gave up 1 base, with 6 bases separating them. Germline CDR1 SQVTM, CDR2 ANQGSEA. The CDR3 protein is CSVTKNTEAFF. As DNA, the CDR3 is TGCAGCGTGACAAAGAACACTGAAGCTTTCTTT.

The J gene is TRBJ2-5, the V gene TRBV27, with 9 bases fitting TRBD1. The CDR3 runs to 18 residues. Germline values: CDR1 MNHEY, CDR2 SMNVEV (reference sequence). The ends lost 4 bases at V and 1 base at J; junction bases unmatched: 13. The CDR3 spells CASSSGAGYRGRQETQYF. For the CDR3, the DNA is TGTGCCAGCAGTTCCGGGGCGGGCTACAGGGGGCGCCAAGAGACCCAGTACTTC.

V is TRBV28 and J is TRBJ2-1; 10 nucleotides line up with TRBD2. Unmatched junction bases numbered 5, after V lost 3 bases and J lost 6 bases. Germline CDR1 reads MDHEN; CDR2 reads SYDVKM. The CDR3 spans 15 residues. This CDR3 is CASSFPRLAGNEQFF. CDR3 bases: TGTGCCAGCAGTTTTCCCCGACTAGCGGGCAATGAGCAGTTCTTC.

This chain connects TRBV6-5 to TRBJ1-1; TRBD1 is a possible D gene (5 bases). This CDR3 is 15 amino acids long. Trimming pared 6 bases from V and 0 bases from J, leaving 14 bases between. CDR1 MNHEY and CDR2 SVGAGI come from the germline V gene. The CDR3 DNA sequence: TGTGCCAGCAGACGTACAGGACTAATGAACACTGAAGCTTTCTTT. Translation gives CASRRTGLMNTEAFF.

The chain couples TRBV19 to TRBJ2-7; tentatively, D is TRBD1 (7 bases). The CDR3 extends over 15 amino acids. V dropped 4 bases and J dropped 4 bases, with 17 bases sitting between them. The germline gives CDR1 LNHDA, CDR2 SQIVND (reference sequence). The CDR3 reads CASSTPEAGGYEQYF. DNA of the CDR3: TGTGCCAGTAGTACCCCCGAGGCAGGGGGGTACGAGCAGTACTTC.

This chain links TRBV4-3 with TRBJ1-5; TRBD1 aligns across 8 bases. Germline CDR1 is LGHNA and CDR2 is YSLEER. This CDR3 is 16 amino acids long. The V and J ends lost 4 bases and 2 bases, in that order; junction bases with no gene match: 7. The DNA of the CDR3 is TGCGCCAGCAGCCCCCGGACAGGGATCGGCAATCAGCCCCAGCATTTT. It yields the protein CASSPRTGIGNQPQHF.

A single count supports this clone. J is TRBJ2-7 and V is TRBV27; 8 bases fit TRBD1. The V and J ends lost 5 bases and 0 bases, in that order; junction bases with no gene match: 6. The CDR3 loop spans 15 amino acids. The V gene's germline CDR1 is MNHEY and CDR2 SMNVEV (reference sequence). Written as DNA, the CDR3 is TGTGCCAGCAGTCCTCGGGACAGGATCTCCTACGAGCAGTACTTC. This sequence encodes CASSPRDRISYEQYF.

The sample holds one count of this clone. This sequence joins TRBV10-1 and TRBJ2-7; D is possibly TRBD1 (6 bases). With 0 bases removed from V and 13 bases from J, the gap between germline ends came to 16 bases. In germline, CDR1 is WNHNN, CDR2 SYGVQD (reference sequence). The CDR3 covers 13 residues. The CDR3 reads CASSESPGQFLYF. CDR3 coding DNA: TGCGCCAGCAGTGAGTCCCCTGGACAGTTCTTATACTTC.

The rearrangement links TRBV11-3 to TRBJ2-7, with a possible D match to TRBD2 (5 bases). Trimming stripped 4 bases from V and 6 bases from J, with 10 bases between. This CDR3 has 12 residues. The V gene's germline CDR1 is SGHNT and CDR2 YENEEA. DNA for the CDR3: TGTGCCAGCAGCTCTCGGGGTCTCGAGCAGTACTTC. The encoded protein is CASSSRGLEQYF.

The rearrangement links TRBV30 to TRBJ1-5; tentative D call: TRBD1 (6 bases). Looked up from germline, CDR1 is GTSNPN and CDR2 is SVGIG (reference sequence). The CDR3 runs to 13 residues. V lost 8 bases and J 4 bases, leaving 15 bases between the germline ends. The CDR3 spells CALSAGENQPQHF. The CDR3, as DNA: TGTGCCCTCAGCGCAGGGGAGAATCAGCCCCAGCATTTT. Full variable domain (missing parts from reference TRBV30 and TRBJ1-5): SQTIHQWPATLVQPVGSPLSLECTVEGTSNPNLYWYRQAAGRGLQLLFYSVGIGQISSEVPQNLSASRPQDRQFILSSKKLLLSDSGFYLCALSAGENQPQHFGDGTRLSIL.

The chain uses TRBV9 and TRBJ1-2; perhaps TRBD1 as D (5 bases). The V gene lost 3 bases and the J gene lost 0 bases, with 9 bases spanning the gap. CDR1 and CDR2 from the germline V gene are SGDLS and YYNGEE. This CDR3 contains 14 residues. The CDR3 sequence is CASSEQVANYGYTF. In DNA, the CDR3 is TGTGCCAGCAGCGAACAGGTAGCTAACTATGGCTACACCTTC.

The chain employs TRBV19 and TRBJ1-1; TRBD1 agrees at 7 bases. V lost 5 bases and J lost 2; bases outside the gene matches: 8. CDR1 LNHDA and CDR2 SQIVND come from the germline V gene (reference sequence). This CDR3 is 15 amino acids long. The CDR3, as DNA: TGTGCCAGTAGTCCGGGGGACAGAGCTAACACTGAAGCTTTCTTT. Protein: CASSPGDRANTEAFF.

The rearrangement joins TRBV6-5 to TRBJ2-1, with D unresolved. V lost 6 bases and J lost 6, with 12 bases in between. In germline, CDR1 is MNHEY, CDR2 SVGAGI. The CDR3 totals 13 residues. This chain's CDR3 is CASSPLDGNEQFF. In nucleotides, the CDR3 is TGTGCCAGCAGCCCGCTAGATGGCAATGAGCAGTTCTTC.

This clone has only a few counts. The chain's CDR3 is CASSSGTGDAFF. The DNA of the CDR3 is TGTGCCAGCAGTTCCGGGACAGGGGATGCTTTCTTT. This rearrangement joins TRBV7-9 to TRBJ1-1; 10 bases fit TRBD1. V shed 6 bases and J 11 bases; nucleotides not matched to a gene: 6. This CDR3 is 12 amino acids long. Germline loops: CDR1 SEHNR, CDR2 FQNEAQ (reference sequence).

The rearrangement joins TRBV6-1 to TRBJ2-7; 8 nucleotides line up with TRBD1. Germline trimming cut 0 bases from V and 4 bases from J; bases unmatched to any gene: 8. Germline CDR1 MNHNS, CDR2 SASEGT. The CDR3 is made up of 16 amino acids. CDR3: CASSEAGQGAKYEQYF. CDR3 bases: TGTGCCAGCAGTGAAGCGGGGCAGGGGGCTAAGTACGAGCAGTACTTC.

The chain has TRBV5-6 and TRBJ1-1; tentatively, D is TRBD1 (6 bases). Germline V lookup: CDR1 SGHDT, CDR2 YYEEEE. With 3 bases removed from V and 11 bases from J, the gap between germline ends came to 17 bases. The CDR3 has 13 amino acids. The CDR3 nucleotides read TGTGCCAGCAGCTCTTTTAGGGGCCAGGGGGCTTTCTTT. Amino acids: CASSSFRGQGAFF. Full variable domain (outside the CDR3, taken from reference TRBV5-6 and TRBJ1-1): DAGVTQSPTHLIKTRGQQVTLRCSPKSGHDTVSWYQQALGQGPQFIFQYYEEEERQRGNFPDRFSGHQFPNYSSELNVNALLLGDSALYLCASSSFRGQGAFFGQGTRLTVV.

This CDR3 reads CASSLTLGYTDTQYF. In nucleotides, the CDR3 is TGTGCCAGCAGCCTGACGCTGGGCTACACAGATACGCAGTATTTT. This rearrangement joins TRBV7-9 to TRBJ2-3; D is ambiguous. CDR3 length: 15 residues. The V end lost 5 bases, the J end lost 2 bases, and 14 bases lay between the germline ends. The germline V gene has CDR1 SEHNR and CDR2 FQNEAQ (reference sequence).

This sequence joins TRBV18 and TRBJ1-2; D is undetermined. Germline loops: CDR1 KGHSH, CDR2 LQKENI. The V gene lost 3 bases and the J gene lost 5 bases, with 7 bases spanning the gap. The CDR3 runs to 12 residues. CDR3 in DNA: TGTGCCAGCTCACCGGAGCCTTATGGCTACACCTTC. It specifies CASSPEPYGYTF. Filled out from reference TRBV18 and TRBJ1-2, the complete variable domain reads NAGVMQNPRHLVRRRGQEARLRCSPMKGHSHVYWYRQLPEEGLKFMVYLQKENIIDESGMPKERFSAEFPKEGPSILRIQQVVRGDSAAYFCASSPEPYGYTFGSGTRLTVV.

The chain carries TRBV5-1 and TRBJ2-5; weak D call: TRBD1 (6 bases). The CDR3 loop spans 13 amino acids. Germline loops: CDR1 SGHRS, CDR2 YFSETQ. V was trimmed by 2 bases and J by 3 bases, leaving 8 bases between them. The CDR3 loop is CASSLTGKETQYF. The CDR3 bases are TGCGCCAGCAGCTTAACAGGGAAAGAGACCCAGTACTTC.

The J gene is TRBJ2-3, the V gene TRBV5-6; no definite D call. The CDR3 extends over 16 amino acids. With 0 bases removed from V and 1 base from J, the gap between germline ends came to 12 bases. CDR1 is SGHDT, CDR2 YYEEEE, per germline. The CDR3 protein is CASSLAARVGTDTQYF. Here the CDR3 DNA reads TGTGCCAGCAGCTTGGCAGCCCGGGTAGGCACAGATACGCAGTATTTT. Together with reference TRBV5-6 and TRBJ2-3, the CDR3 gives the full variable domain: DAGVTQSPTHLIKTRGQQVTLRCSPKSGHDTVSWYQQALGQGPQFIFQYYEEEERQRGNFPDRFSGHQFPNYSSELNVNALLLGDSALYLCASSLAARVGTDTQYFGPGTRLTVL.

The chain carries TRBV11-1 and TRBJ2-7; maybe TRBD2 (6 bases). V lost 5 bases to trimming and J lost 4 bases, with 18 bases between them. This CDR3 contains 15 residues. Germline V gene lookup returns CDR1 SGHAT and CDR2 FQDESV (reference sequence). CDR3 loop: CASSRPGAGDYEQYF. DNA of the CDR3: TGTGCCAGCAGCCGGCCGGGAGCTGGCGATTACGAGCAGTACTTC.